This T cell receptor (beta chain) was obtained from a study of blood T cell repertoires in COVID-19. At the level of the study: Acute and convalescent COVID-19 samples came from the United States, Italy and Spain.

Ages ranged from 18 to 89 years, with residence in 24 US areas. Using immunoSEQ multiplex PCR, the repertoire was profiled, and TCRdb retains in-frame clones only, with some absent. The data contain some 200,000 clones, roughly 90% of them singletons. CDR3 size: 15 residues. Germline loops: CDR1 GTSNPN, CDR2 SVGIG (reference sequence). V was cut by 0 bases and J by 0 bases, with 11 bases left in between. This clonotype was sampled from a woman in her thirties who had recovered from COVID-19. V and J are TRBV30 and TRBJ1-1; D perhaps matches TRBD1 (5 bases). The sequenced sample was PBMCs or T cells enriched from blood (not recorded which). The CDR3 DNA reads as TGTGCCTGGAGTGTACGTTACAGGTTGAACACTGAAGCTTTCTTT. Encoded protein: CAWSVRYRLNTEAFF.